The 8 T cell receptor beta chains given below trace back to one sample, sequenced in a study of blood T cell repertoires in COVID-19. The table came from immunoSEQ multiplex PCR; TCRdb's copy has only in-frame clones and leaves some out. The data show approximately 490,000 clones, about 88% seen once. Sequencing was done on a sample of PBMCs or T cells enriched from blood (not recorded which). The origin of the receptors is a woman in her sixties or seventies who had recovered from COVID-19.

The chain combines TRBV28 with TRBJ2-7, with TRBD2 as a possible D gene (5 bases). This CDR3 contains 15 residues. The V and J ends lost 2 bases and 2 bases respectively, with 13 bases between them. Germline values: CDR1 MDHEN, CDR2 SYDVKM. The CDR3, as DNA: TGTGCCAGCAGTTTAAACGTCGGGGTGACCTACGAGCAGTACTTC. Encoded protein: CASSLNVGVTYEQYF. Full variable domain (remainder filled in from reference TRBV28 and TRBJ2-7): DVKVTQSSRYLVKRTGEKVFLECVQDMDHENMFWYRQDPGLGLRLIYFSYDVKMKEKGDIPEGYSVSREKKERFSLILESASTNQTSMYLCASSLNVGVTYEQYFGPGTRLTVT.

V and J are TRBV19 and TRBJ2-7, with a possible D match to TRBD1 (6 bases). Trimming shortened V by 5 bases and J by 3 bases, and 11 bases separated the two germline ends. The CDR3 runs 13 residues. Germline lookup yields CDR1 LNHDA and CDR2 SQIVND (reference sequence). The CDR3 loop is CASSPATGYEQYF. Here the CDR3 DNA reads TGTGCCAGTAGTCCAGCGACAGGCTACGAGCAGTACTTC.

Regarding this clone: Additional DNA sequences in this sample encode the identical CDR3. The rearrangement links TRBV18 to TRBJ2-2; perhaps TRBD1 as D (5 bases). The V gene lost 0 bases and the J gene lost 5 bases, with 13 bases spanning the gap. Germline lookup yields CDR1 KGHSH and CDR2 LQKENI. CDR3 length: 16 residues. DNA for the CDR3: TGTGCCAGCTCACCACCTACAGGCTCCTATACCGGGGAGCTGTTTTTT. Translated: CASSPPTGSYTGELFF.

V and J are TRBV19 and TRBJ1-1; 10 bases align to TRBD1. Trimming took 2 bases from V and 0 from J; bases not matched to a gene: 3. Germline lookup yields CDR1 LNHDA and CDR2 SQIVND (reference sequence). This CDR3 contains 16 residues. CDR3 loop: CASSIWTGGLNTEAFF. The CDR3 DNA reads TGTGCCAGTAGTATATGGACAGGGGGATTGAACACTGAAGCTTTCTTT.

In the case of this clone: In the same sample, other DNA sequences code for this CDR3. The CDR3 coding sequence is TGTGCCAGCAGCTTGGGGGACAGGGGCTATGGCTACACCTTC. Its protein is CASSLGDRGYGYTF. The chain is built from TRBV5-6 and TRBJ1-2; TRBD1 aligns across 10 bases. Germline assignment: CDR1 SGHDT and CDR2 YYEEEE. J lost 4 bases, V lost 0 bases, and 0 bases had no gene match. CDR3 length: 14 residues. Together with reference TRBV5-6 and TRBJ1-2, the CDR3 gives the full variable domain: DAGVTQSPTHLIKTRGQQVTLRCSPKSGHDTVSWYQQALGQGPQFIFQYYEEEERQRGNFPDRFSGHQFPNYSSELNVNALLLGDSALYLCASSLGDRGYGYTFGSGTRLTVV.

The V call is TRBV2, the J call TRBJ1-1; maybe TRBD1 (6 bases). CDR3 length: 13 amino acids. The V gene lost 7 bases and the J gene lost 0 bases, with 9 bases spanning the gap. Looked up from germline, CDR1 is SNHLY and CDR2 is FYNNEI. DNA for the CDR3: TGTGCCAGCAAGGGGGACATGAACACTGAAGCTTTCTTT. Its translation: CASKGDMNTEAFF.

This chain joins TRBV5-1 and TRBJ1-3; TRBD1 might be the D (6 bases). Germline CDR1 and CDR2: SGHRS and YFSETQ. Trimming pared 2 bases from V and 3 bases from J, leaving 12 bases between. This CDR3 is built from 15 residues. This CDR3 reads CASSFGGRGGNTIYF. The CDR3 DNA follows: TGCGCCAGCAGCTTCGGGGGGCGAGGTGGAAACACCATATATTTT.

V is TRBV27 and J is TRBJ1-1; 8 bases map to TRBD1. The length of the CDR3 is 11 residues. Germline V lookup: CDR1 MNHEY, CDR2 SMNVEV (reference sequence). J was trimmed by 11 bases and V by 10 bases; bases with no gene match: 9. The CDR3 DNA reads TGTGCCACCGAGGGGCGGACAGGGGCTTTCTTT. Protein sequence: CATEGRTGAFF.